The entry that follows covers one TCR beta chain sequence. Its specificity is unknown. These data belong to a study of vaccination effects on CD4 cells after COVID-19. Measured with immunoSEQ multiplex PCR; TCRdb has only the in-frame clones, and not every one. The table records 30,000 to 40,000 clones, around 78% of them present only once. The V end lost 3 bases, the J end lost 8 bases, and 10 bases lay between the germline ends. Germline CDR1 is MNHEY and CDR2 is SMNVEV (reference sequence). The CDR3 sequence is 13 residues long. With the ViraFEST assay, the study expanded antigen-specific CD4+ T cells using viral peptide pools, then sequenced them. Culture lasted around eleven days before CD4+ T cell isolation. Nucleocapsid antibodies stayed negative before and after vaccination, showing no earlier SARS-CoV-2 infection.

Sequencing used CD4+ T cells from PBMCs cultured with HCoV-OC43 spike peptides, obtained before COVID-19 vaccination. Subset: HCoV-OC43 spike overlapping peptide pool stimulation. The TCR was taken from a human donor who received a COVID-19 vaccine. The V call is TRBV27, the J call TRBJ1-4; D remains ambiguous. CDR3 region: CASSFIGSEKLFF. The CDR3, as DNA: TGTGCCAGCAGTTTCATCGGATCCGAAAAACTGTTTTTT.